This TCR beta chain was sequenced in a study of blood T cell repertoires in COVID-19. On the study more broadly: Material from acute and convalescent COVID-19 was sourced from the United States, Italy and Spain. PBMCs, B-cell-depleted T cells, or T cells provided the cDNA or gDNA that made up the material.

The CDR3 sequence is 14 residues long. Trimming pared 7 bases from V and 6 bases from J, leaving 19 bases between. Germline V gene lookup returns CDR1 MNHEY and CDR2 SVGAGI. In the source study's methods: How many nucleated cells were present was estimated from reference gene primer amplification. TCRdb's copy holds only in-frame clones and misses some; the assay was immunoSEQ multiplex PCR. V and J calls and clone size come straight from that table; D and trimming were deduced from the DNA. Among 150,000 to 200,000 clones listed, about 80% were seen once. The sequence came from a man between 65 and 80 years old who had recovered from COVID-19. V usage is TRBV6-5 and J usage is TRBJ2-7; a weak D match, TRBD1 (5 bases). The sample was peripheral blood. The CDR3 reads CASTPTQGRSEQYF. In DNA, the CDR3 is TGTGCCAGCACGCCCACGCAGGGAAGATCCGAGCAGTACTTC.